This record concerns one TCR beta chain sequence. Its antigen remains unknown. Germline V gives CDR1 SEHNR, CDR2 FQNEAQ (reference sequence). CDR3 length: 14 amino acids. V lost 5 bases and J lost 7; bases outside the gene matches: 10. This sample was included in a study of cytomegalovirus exposure and HLA in healthy donors. Study-level background: Among the 350 to 400 donors who were genotyped, approximately 84% fell in the genetic ancestry cluster that is associated with self-reported Caucasian donors.

The PCR used 60 Vbeta and 13 Jbeta primers. Repertoires were generated with immunoSEQ multiplex PCR, while TCRdb's copy carries only in-frame clones and drops some. The sample holds over 100,000 clones; around 84% are singletons and the top ten take about 3%. Regarding the study as a whole: Per a later analysis, 15,000 to 20,000 TCR beta sequences showed association with HLA alleles at 0.05 false discovery rate.

This clonotype was sampled from a woman between 18 and 29 years old in good health and CMV-seropositive. The chain is built from TRBV7-9 and TRBJ1-1, with 7 bases fitting TRBD1. The sample taken for sequencing was PBMCs. CDR3 sequence: CASSVAGTDFEAFF. In DNA form, the CDR3 reads TGTGCCAGCAGCGTGGCCGGGACAGACTTTGAAGCTTTCTTT. The full variable domain, completed using reference TRBV7-9 and TRBJ1-1, is DTGVSQNPRHKITKRGQNVTFRCDPISEHNRLYWYRQTLGQGPEFLTYFQNEAQLEKSRLLSDRFSAERPKGSFSTLEIQRTEQGDSAMYLCASSVAGTDFEAFFGQGTRLTVV.